This entry lists 2 T cell receptor beta chains sequenced from one sample in a study of cytomegalovirus exposure and HLA in healthy donors. The PCR was carried out with 60 Vbeta primers and 13 Jbeta primers. Assay: immunoSEQ multiplex PCR; the TCRdb copy retains only in-frame clones and omits some. The sample comprises over 100,000 clones, around 80% of which are singletons, and under 2% rests with the top ten. Sequencing was performed on PBMCs. The receptors were gathered from a woman aged 40 to 50 in good health and CMV-seronegative.

In its sample, this clone was seen once. V gene TRBV28 combines with J gene TRBJ1-2; D is undetermined. From germline, CDR1 is MDHEN and CDR2 SYDVKM. V shed 7 bases and J shed 7 bases, with 19 bases lying between them. The CDR3 runs to 14 residues. The CDR3 loop is CASKNPGEMSGYTF. The CDR3 DNA is TGTGCCAGCAAAAACCCGGGAGAAATGAGTGGCTACACCTTC.

This rearrangement joins TRBV16 to TRBJ1-5, with TRBD1 identical over 8 bases. The CDR3 contains 16 residues. CDR1 and CDR2 from the germline V gene are KGHSY and FQNENV. V lost 2 bases, J lost 1 base, and 4 bases stayed unmatched. CDR3 DNA: TGTGCCAGCAGCCAAACCCAGGGGGCAAGCAATCAGCCCCAGCATTTT. Its translation: CASSQTQGASNQPQHF. Full variable domain (remainder filled in from reference TRBV16 and TRBJ1-5): GEEVAQTPKHLVRGEGQKAKLYCAPIKGHSYVFWYQQVLKNEFKFLISFQNENVFDETGMPKERFSAKCLPNSPCSLEIQATKLEDSAVYFCASSQTQGASNQPQHFGDGTRLSIL.